The sequence of this T cell receptor beta chain was determined in a study of T cell changes during pregnancy in multiple sclerosis. This CDR3 contains 12 residues. Trimming pared 2 bases from V and 7 bases from J, leaving 9 bases between. Germline CDR1 SGHDT, CDR2 YYEEEE. Sequencing used immunoSEQ multiplex PCR; TCRdb keeps in-frame clones, though not all of them. The table lists approximately 100,000 clones, 90% to 95% of them singletons. The sample was peripheral blood, taken in the first trimester of pregnancy. The V and J genes are TRBV5-6 and TRBJ2-5; D may be TRBD2 (6 bases). The TCR comes from a female donor with multiple sclerosis, enrolled in a pregnancy study. Here the CDR3 DNA reads TGTGCCAGCAGCTTCTGGGGAGGGACCCAGTACTTC. This encodes CASSFWGGTQYF.